This T cell receptor (beta chain) was recovered during a study of T cells in women clearing cervical HPV infection. Study-wide context: Control women cleared a single incident HPV16 infection within 12 months.

The length of the CDR3 is 13 residues. The germline V gene has CDR1 SQVTM and CDR2 ANQGSEA. V was pared by 5 bases and J by 2 bases, with 3 bases of the junction left unmatched. About this clone itself: The CDR3 end falls 3 residues outside the read, so it is completed with the germline J gene.

TCRdb's copy holds only in-frame clones and misses some; the assay was immunoSEQ multiplex PCR. The sample table includes around 21,000 clones. The receptor was isolated from a woman aged 18 to 75 with a cervical HPV16 infection that either progressed to CIN3+ or cleared (not recorded which). The gene calls are TRBV29-1 and TRBJ2-7, with TRBD1 matching 10 bases. Sequenced material: blood buffy coat. Partial CDR3 DNA: TGCAGCGTTAAGACAGGGGGCCCCTACGAG. This sequence encodes CSVKTGGPYE. The full CDR3 reads CSVKTGGPYEQYF.